A selection of T cell receptor beta chains follows, all from one sample in a study of immune heterogeneity within non-small cell lung tumors. MiXCR was run by TCRdb on the multiplex PCR reads, yielding one entry per CDR3 protein. The sample includes around 9,200 distinct CDR3 sequences, 30% to 35% of them seen just once. Sequenced material: lung tumor tissue. These receptors were obtained from a man between 60 and 70 years old with non-small cell lung cancer. The CDR3 runs from the conserved cysteine through the conserved F or W. A D gene is named only where the DNA matches it firmly. Only part of the rows carry a size: once, few, many, or a class if the clone is expanded.

clone_size j_call cdr3_length d_call v_call cdr3_aa cdr3_nt
medium-sized TRBJ2-7 12 . TRBV27 CATHGGSYEQYF TGTGCCACCCACGGGGGCTCCTACGAGCAGTACTTC
many TRBJ1-1 16 TRBD1 TRBV5-1 CASSLQGAMGNTEAFF TGCGCCAGCAGCTTGCAGGGGGCGATGGGGAACACTGAAGCTTTCTTT
. TRBJ2-3 19 TRBD2 TRBV6-1 CASGGLAGGPGRSTDTQYF TGTGCCAGCGGAGGACTAGCGGGAGGGCCGGGGCGGAGCACAGATACGCAGTATTTT
. TRBJ1-2 12 . TRBV12-3/TRBV12-4 CASSATGTGYTF TGTGCCAGCAGTGCCACAGGGACTGGCTACACCTTC
many TRBJ2-1 12 . TRBV2 CASNLIYNEQFF TGTGCCAGCAATTTAATTTATAATGAGCAGTTCTTC
. TRBJ1-1 14 TRBD1 TRBV6-2/TRBV6-3 CASSYETGDTEAFF TGTGCCAGCAGTTACGAAACAGGGGATACTGAAGCTTTCTTT
medium-sized TRBJ1-2 15 TRBD1 TRBV30 CAWSAPQTGSYGYTF TGTGCCTGGAGTGCCCCCCAGACAGGGAGCTATGGCTACACCTTC
. TRBJ2-4 15 . TRBV5-6 CASSFSGVAKNIQYF TGTGCCAGCAGCTTTTCGGGAGTAGCCAAAAACATTCAGTACTTC
medium-sized TRBJ2-7 18 TRBD1 TRBV12-3/TRBV12-4 CASSLEGGDRGDYYEQYF TGTGCCAGCAGTTTAGAAGGGGGGGACAGGGGGGATTACTACGAGCAGTACTTC
many TRBJ2-2 13 . TRBV29-1 CSALAGNTGELFF TGCAGCGCCTTGGCGGGGAACACCGGGGAGCTGTTTTTT
once TRBJ1-2 15 TRBD1 TRBV2 CASSLTRTGLYGYTF TGTGCCAGCAGCCTGACCCGGACAGGCCTCTATGGCTACACCTTC
. TRBJ2-1 15 TRBD2 TRBV20-1 CSASWGTSGYNEQFF TGCAGTGCTAGTTGGGGGACTAGCGGTTACAATGAGCAGTTCTTC
many TRBJ2-6 15 . TRBV6-2/TRBV6-3 CASSHTGTGANVLTF TGTGCCAGCAGCCACACAGGGACGGGGGCCAACGTCCTGACTTTC
few TRBJ2-2 19 . TRBV7-4 CASSLVCRGHRPGTGELFF TGTGCCAGCAGCTTAGTTTGCAGGGGCCATCGCCCAGGCACCGGGGAGCTGTTTTTT
many TRBJ2-5 12 . TRBV2 CASSVRFETQYF TGTGCCAGCAGTGTCCGTTTCGAGACCCAGTACTTC
many TRBJ2-1 16 TRBD2 TRBV20-1 CSARLPGLAVRNEQFF TGCAGTGCTAGATTACCGGGACTAGCGGTTAGAAATGAGCAGTTCTTC
medium-sized TRBJ1-2 13 . TRBV28 CASSLLGSWGYTF TGTGCCAGCAGTTTATTGGGGTCCTGGGGCTACACCTTC
medium-sized TRBJ1-2 14 TRBD1 TRBV12-3/TRBV12-4 CASSWGTVLYGYTF TGTGCCAGCAGTTGGGGGACAGTACTCTATGGCTACACCTTC
. TRBJ1-5 13 . TRBV29-1 CSVGSAGPGPQHF TGCAGCGTTGGTAGTGCAGGGCCCGGACCCCAGCATTTT
large TRBJ2-3 16 . TRBV5-1 CASSPQLGGITDTQYF TGCGCCAGCAGCCCTCAGTTGGGGGGAATCACAGATACGCAGTATTTT
many TRBJ2-3 13 . TRBV5-6 CASSRDFTDTQYF TGTGCCAGCAGCCGGGACTTCACAGATACGCAGTATTTT
few TRBJ2-5 14 . TRBV30 CAWSHMGASETQYF TGTGCCTGGAGCCATATGGGGGCGAGCGAGACCCAGTACTTC